This is a list of T cell receptor beta chains from one sample in a study of PD-1 blockade in classical Hodgkin lymphoma. Produced via immunoSEQ multiplex PCR; TCRdb's table is partial and in-frame only. The table has some 40,000 clones, almost 70% seen once. Here the sequenced sample was peripheral blood mononuclear cells (PBMCs), taken before the second cycle of nivolumab. These receptor sequences come from a human donor with classical Hodgkin lymphoma. CDR3s include the opening cysteine and the closing phenylalanine or tryptophan. The D gene is left open where the match is weak. Clone size, where shown, is once, few, many, or a class for clones that have expanded.

cdr3_nt	cdr3_aa	clone_size	v_call	j_call	d_call
TGCGCCAGCAGCCCGGGCGGGTTACTGAATGGCTACACCTTC	CASSPGGLLNGYTF	few	TRBV5-1	TRBJ1-2	-
TGCGCCAGCAGCCAGACAGGGATGAACACTGAAGCTTTCTTT	CASSQTGMNTEAFF	few	TRBV5-1	TRBJ1-1	TRBD1
TGTGCCAGCAGCTCGAGGACAGCAACTAATGAAAAACTGTTTTTT	CASSSRTATNEKLFF	-	TRBV6-6	TRBJ1-4	-
TGTGCCAGCAGCTTAGCGGGCGGACTAGCCTACAATGAGCAGTTCTTC	CASSLAGGLAYNEQFF	-	TRBV7-2	TRBJ2-1	TRBD2
TGTGCCAGCAGCTCCCTAGGGGGACTAGCGGGAGGACGGGATGAGCAGTTCTTC	CASSSLGGLAGGRDEQFF	once	TRBV7-6	TRBJ2-1	TRBD2
TGTGCCAGCAGCTTAGCTTCGTGGGTCCAAGAGACCCAGTACTTC	CASSLASWVQETQYF	-	TRBV11-2	TRBJ2-5	-
TGTGCCAGCAGCTTGGGGGGCGGAGAGACCCAGTACTTC	CASSLGGGETQYF	-	TRBV7-8	TRBJ2-5	-
TGTGCCAGCAGCTTTTATTCAGGGGTAGAGACTGAAGCTTTCTTT	CASSFYSGVETEAFF	-	TRBV11-2	TRBJ1-1	-
TGTGCCAGCAGCTTCTCTGGGGGACCGGGGGAGACCCAGTACTTC	CASSFSGGPGETQYF	-	TRBV5-4	TRBJ2-5	-
TGTGCCAGCACCGGGACTAGCGGGAGAGTATCCTCCTACAATGAGCAGTTCTTC	CASTGTSGRVSSYNEQFF	once	TRBV5-6	TRBJ2-1	TRBD2
TGTGCCAGCAGTGGACAGGGGAAGTTTTCTGGAAACACCATATATTTT	CASSGQGKFSGNTIYF	-	TRBV2	TRBJ1-3	TRBD1
TGTGCCAGGCCCCGGAACAATGAGCAGTTCTTC	CARPRNNEQFF	medium-sized	TRBV28	TRBJ2-1	-
TGTGCCAGCAGCTTAGGGGCAGGGATGAACACTGAAGCTTTCTTT	CASSLGAGMNTEAFF	medium-sized	TRBV7-9	TRBJ1-1	-
TGTGCCAGCAGCCGAGACAGGGGGTCCTACGAGCAGTACTTC	CASSRDRGSYEQYF	once	TRBV7-2	TRBJ2-7	TRBD1
TGTGCCAGCAGGAGCGACAGGAGCTCCTACAATGAGCAGTTCTTC	CASRSDRSSYNEQFF	-	TRBV2	TRBJ2-1	-
TGTGCCAGCAGTGAGTGGGGACGGAGCCACTACGAAAAACTGTTTTTT	CASSEWGRSHYEKLFF	-	TRBV6-1	TRBJ1-4	-
TGTGCCAGCAGGACGGAATTTAATTCACCCCTCCACTTT	CASRTEFNSPLHF	-	TRBV6-5	TRBJ1-6	-
TGTGCCAGCAGTTCCCGGAGAGGGACTAGCACAGATACGCAGTATTTT	CASSSRRGTSTDTQYF	-	TRBV6-6	TRBJ2-3	-
TGTGCCAGCAGCTTTTCCGGGGTTTACTCTGGAAACACCATATATTTT	CASSFSGVYSGNTIYF	few	TRBV7-9	TRBJ1-3	-
TGTGCCAGCTCACCTCTGACAGCTTCCTACGAGCAGTACTTC	CASSPLTASYEQYF	-	TRBV18	TRBJ2-7	-
TGTGCCAGCTCACGCGACCTGAACACTGAAGCTTTCTTT	CASSRDLNTEAFF	few	TRBV18	TRBJ1-1	-
TGTGCCAGCAGCCGGAACGGGGCAATCACTGAAGCTTTCTTT	CASSRNGAITEAFF	-	TRBV27	TRBJ1-1	-
TGTGCCAGTAGGACGACAGGGGGCGACTATGGCTACACCTTC	CASRTTGGDYGYTF	-	TRBV19	TRBJ1-2	TRBD1
TGTGCCAGCTCAAGGACAGGGTCCTACTATTATAGCAATCAGCCCCAGCATTTT	CASSRTGSYYYSNQPQHF	-	TRBV18	TRBJ1-5	TRBD1
TGTGCCAGCAGCAAGCACAGGGGAGGTTCCTACAATGAGCAGTTCTTC	CASSKHRGGSYNEQFF	-	TRBV7-2	TRBJ2-1	-
TGCGCCAGCAGCTTGGGGGCGGGGACACCCCTCCACTTT	CASSLGAGTPLHF	-	TRBV5-1	TRBJ1-6	-
TGTGCCAGCAGCCCTACTCCGGGTACTAGCACAGATACGCAGTATTTT	CASSPTPGTSTDTQYF	-	TRBV9	TRBJ2-3	-
TGTGCCAGCAGTTACCGGGGCCTTGGCACAGATACGCAGTATTTT	CASSYRGLGTDTQYF	-	TRBV6-5	TRBJ2-3	-
TGTGCCAGCAGTTTATCTGGACGTCGAAACATTCAGTACTTC	CASSLSGRRNIQYF	-	TRBV27	TRBJ2-4	-
TGCGCCAGCAGCTTTCAAGGCGGCTCTGGAAACACCATATATTTT	CASSFQGGSGNTIYF	-	TRBV5-1	TRBJ1-3	-
TGTGCCAGCACCCCGGGGCTAGCGGGAATAAATGAGCAGTTCTTC	CASTPGLAGINEQFF	-	TRBV2	TRBJ2-1	TRBD2
TGTGCCAGCTCACCACTTATAGCGGGAGAGGCCGGGGAGCTGTTTTTT	CASSPLIAGEAGELFF	-	TRBV18	TRBJ2-2	TRBD2
TGTGCCAGCAGCGTAGGAGGGGCTTATGGCTACACCTTC	CASSVGGAYGYTF	few	TRBV9	TRBJ1-2	-
TGTGCCAGCAGTCTTCGGGACAGGGTGTCTACGAGGCAGTACTTC	CASSLRDRVSTRQYF	once	TRBV2	TRBJ2-7	TRBD1
TGTGCCAGCAGCTTTGCAGGGATGGATACGCAGTATTTT	CASSFAGMDTQYF	-	TRBV5-4	TRBJ2-3	-
TGTGCCAGCAGCCGCTCTAGCGGACGCACAGATACGCAGTATTTT	CASSRSSGRTDTQYF	-	TRBV5-4	TRBJ2-3	TRBD2
TGTGCCAGCAGTTTAAGGGGGCCGGGTGGCTACACCTTC	CASSLRGPGGYTF	few	TRBV27	TRBJ1-2	TRBD1
TGTGCCAGCAGCTTGGCAGGTGGAGTAGGGGATGGGGCTTTCTTT	CASSLAGGVGDGAFF	-	TRBV5-4	TRBJ1-1	-
TGTGCCAGCAGCTTGAACCTAGGGCAGCAAGAGACCCAGTACTTC	CASSLNLGQQETQYF	-	TRBV7-7	TRBJ2-5	-
TGCGCCAGCCGGGGGGGTTCTGGGGCCAACGTCCTGACTTTC	CASRGGSGANVLTF	-	TRBV4-3	TRBJ2-6	TRBD2
TGTGCCAGCAGCTTGGAATCTAGCATGGATGAGCAGTTCTTC	CASSLESSMDEQFF	-	TRBV5-4	TRBJ2-1	-
TGTGCCAGCAGCTTAGTCTCTAGCGGGAGAAATACGCAGTATTTT	CASSLVSSGRNTQYF	-	TRBV7-2	TRBJ2-3	TRBD2
TGCGCCAGCAGCTTGGTAGCGGGGGGCTCCTACGAGCAGTACTTC	CASSLVAGGSYEQYF	-	TRBV5-1	TRBJ2-7	TRBD2
TGTGCCTGGAGATGGGGACGATCACCCCTCCACTTT	CAWRWGRSPLHF	once	TRBV30	TRBJ1-6	-
TGTGCCAGCAGCCATTCAACTCCAGGGTCTAACTTGTTAGGGAATGAGCAGTTCTTC	CASSHSTPGSNLLGNEQFF	-	TRBV11-2	TRBJ2-1	-
TGTGCCAGCAGTCTCGGGGGGAGAATCACCGGGGAGCTGTTTTTT	CASSLGGRITGELFF	few	TRBV25-1	TRBJ2-2	TRBD2
TGTGCCAGTAGCGGAATCCGGGACAGGGGGCGTAATGAGCAGTTCTTC	CASSGIRDRGRNEQFF	-	TRBV19	TRBJ2-1	TRBD1
TGCGCCAGCAGCCAAGTCAGGGCCGGGGAGGCGCAGTATTTT	CASSQVRAGEAQYF	-	TRBV4-3	TRBJ2-3	-
TGCGCCAGCAGCCCATCCGGGACCCCCCACGAGACCCAGTACTTC	CASSPSGTPHETQYF	-	TRBV5-1	TRBJ2-5	-
TGTGCCAGCAGCTATCAGTCTGGCACAGATACGCAGTATTTT	CASSYQSGTDTQYF	once	TRBV7-2	TRBJ2-3	-
TGTGCCAGCAGCTTGGTCGGGGGTTACGAGCAGTACTTC	CASSLVGGYEQYF	-	TRBV5-5	TRBJ2-7	-
TGTGCCAGCAGTTGGACAGGGACGAACTATGGCTACACCTTC	CASSWTGTNYGYTF	few	TRBV6-6	TRBJ1-2	TRBD1
TGTGCCAGCAGTACACGGACATCTTCTAACTATGGCTACACCTTC	CASSTRTSSNYGYTF	-	TRBV27	TRBJ1-2	-
TGTGCCAGCAGCGGGGGACTAGCGGGAGCGGCTGGGGCCAACGTCCTGACTTTC	CASSGGLAGAAGANVLTF	-	TRBV5-4	TRBJ2-6	TRBD2
TGTGCCAGCAGCTTCCAGGGGGGAACCGGGGAGCTGTTTTTT	CASSFQGGTGELFF	-	TRBV7-3	TRBJ2-2	-
TGTGCCAGCAGCTCCGGAGGGACCCAGTACTTC	CASSSGGTQYF	-	TRBV7-7	TRBJ2-5	-
TGTGCCAGCAACCTCCGACAGGGCCCCTACAATGAGCAGTTCTTC	CASNLRQGPYNEQFF	-	TRBV14	TRBJ2-1	TRBD1
TGTGCCAGTAGCCCCCCCGCGGGGCCCCAGCATTTT	CASSPPAGPQHF	once	TRBV19	TRBJ1-5	-